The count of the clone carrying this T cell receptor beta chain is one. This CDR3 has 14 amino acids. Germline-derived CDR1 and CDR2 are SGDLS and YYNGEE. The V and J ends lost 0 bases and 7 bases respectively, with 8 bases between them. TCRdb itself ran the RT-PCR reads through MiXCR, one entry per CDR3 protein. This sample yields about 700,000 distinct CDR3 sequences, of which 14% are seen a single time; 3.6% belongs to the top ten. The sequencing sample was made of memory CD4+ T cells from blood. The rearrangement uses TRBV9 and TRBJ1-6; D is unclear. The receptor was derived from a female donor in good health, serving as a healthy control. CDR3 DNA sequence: TGTGCCAGCAGCGTAGCTCTGGCCAATTCACCCCTCCACTTT. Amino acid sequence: CASSVALANSPLHF.